The clone carrying this TCR beta chain was seen more than once but under ten times. Its cognate antigen is unknown. The data stem from a study of T-cell reconstitution after alpha-beta-depleted transplantation in children. Study outcomes and limitations: High day-60 TCRbeta diversity in some patients came from surviving recipient T cells and thymic progenitors. T-cell counts and diversity were attributed mostly to newly produced T cells one year after transplant. The study reportedly traced alpha-beta T cells about two months after transplant to several hundred expanded graft clones.

The CDR3 runs 15 residues. CDR1 is SGHTS, CDR2 YDEGEE, per germline. Trimming removed 1 base from V and 0 bases from J, with 8 bases in between. Preparation of the TCRbeta library was carried out with unique molecular identifiers. TCRdb recomputed calls from the PCR reads with MiXCR, one row per CDR3 protein. The profile shows about 510,000 distinct CDR3 sequences, 9.5% to 12% of them singletons. The sample here was PBMCs, mostly from graft donor cells, taken 180 days after TCRalphabeta/CD19-depleted stem cell transplant. The sequence was obtained from a female patient under 10 years old who had a stem cell transplant for aplastic anemia, so the T cells may come from the graft donor. The chain employs TRBV5-8 and TRBJ2-1, with D maybe TRBD1 (5 bases). CDR3 DNA sequence: TGTGCCAGCAGCTTGATACAGGACTCCTACAATGAGCAGTTCTTC. Translation gives CASSLIQDSYNEQFF.